One sample yielded the 26 T cell receptor beta chains listed below, sequenced in a study of blood T cell repertoires in COVID-19. TCRdb's table, derived via immunoSEQ multiplex PCR, lists solely in-frame clones and lacks some. In the table there are under 50,000 clones, 85% to 95% of which are singletons. Sequencing was carried out using peripheral blood. These receptors were taken from a man aged 60 to 69 with COVID-19, enrolled during active disease.

The rearrangement uses TRBV30 and TRBJ2-7; 7 nucleotides agree with TRBD2. The V gene's germline CDR1 is GTSNPN and CDR2 SVGIG (reference sequence). The trim removed 6 bases at V and 6 bases at J, leaving 11 bases unmatched. The CDR3 is 13 amino acids. The DNA for the CDR3 is TGTGCCTGCGCCAAAAGACTAGCTGGCGAGCAGTACTTC. Translation gives CACAKRLAGEQYF.

The CDR3 DNA reads as TGTGCCAGCTCACCCCGGGAGAACACCGGGGAGCTGTTTTTT. This encodes CASSPRENTGELFF. The chain links TRBV18 to TRBJ2-2, with TRBD2 as a possible D gene (5 bases). Germline CDR1 KGHSH, CDR2 LQKENI. The CDR3 is 14 residues long. Trimming shortened V by 3 bases and J by 1 base, and 6 bases separated the two germline ends.

V usage is TRBV3-1 (or the pseudogene TRBV3-2) and J usage is TRBJ1-2; the match to TRBD1 covers 7 bases. The CDR3 contains 15 residues. V was pared by 4 bases and J by 2 bases, with 7 bases of the junction left unmatched. Per the germline V gene, CDR1 is LGHDT and CDR2 is YNNKEL (reference sequence). In DNA form, the CDR3 reads TGTGCCAGCAGCCGCACCCGACAGGGAAACTATGGCTACACCTTC. Translating gives CASSRTRQGNYGYTF.

The chain carries TRBV2 and TRBJ2-7; TRBD2 might be the D (6 bases). The CDR3 contains 15 residues. From germline, CDR1 is SNHLY and CDR2 FYNNEI. V lost 3 bases and J 2 bases, leaving 14 bases between the germline ends. Here the CDR3 DNA reads TGTGCCAGCAGTGAGGAGGGCAGGGCTCCCTACGAGCAGTACTTC. Translating gives CASSEEGRAPYEQYF.

V gene TRBV6-5 combines with J gene TRBJ2-1; a possible D gene is TRBD2 (6 bases). The V and J ends lost 2 bases and 8 bases respectively, with 7 bases between them. Germline V lookup: CDR1 MNHEY, CDR2 SVGAGI. This CDR3 is built from 12 residues. CDR3 nucleotide sequence: TGTGCCAGCAGTTACGGCGGGGATGAGCAGTTCTTC. As protein: CASSYGGDEQFF.

V and J are TRBV19 and TRBJ1-1; no clear D. CDR1 is LNHDA, CDR2 SQIVND, per germline (reference sequence). V was trimmed by 4 bases and J by 3 bases, leaving 9 bases between them. This CDR3 spans 13 amino acids. CDR3 sequence: CASSRAPDTEAFF. The DNA of the CDR3 is TGTGCCAGTAGTAGGGCTCCGGACACTGAAGCTTTCTTT.

This clone was seen just once. V usage is TRBV9 and J usage is TRBJ1-3; D is unclear. This CDR3 is built from 13 residues. V was clipped by 2 bases and J by 3 bases, with 6 bases between them. Germline assignment: CDR1 SGDLS and CDR2 YYNGEE. The CDR3 DNA sequence: TGTGCCAGCAGCGTGGGCCTTGGAAACACCATATATTTT. Amino acids: CASSVGLGNTIYF.

The rearrangement joins TRBV5-1 to TRBJ2-5, with D possibly TRBD2 on 6 matching bases. CDR3 length equals 16 residues. The V end lost 3 bases, the J end lost 1 base, and 16 bases lay between the germline ends. Looked up from germline, CDR1 is SGHRS and CDR2 is YFSETQ. The CDR3 region is CASSSQTLAAQETQYF. The CDR3 coding sequence is TGCGCCAGCAGCTCGCAGACCTTAGCGGCCCAAGAGACCCAGTACTTC.

The chain links TRBV28 to TRBJ2-5; 12 bases fit TRBD2. The length of the CDR3 is 19 residues. The V gene end was trimmed by 3 bases and the J gene end by 1 base; junction bases not matched to a gene: 12. Germline V gene lookup returns CDR1 MDHEN and CDR2 SYDVKM. In DNA, the CDR3 is TGTGCCAGCAGTTTGGGACTAGCGGGCATTTGGTGTTGCCAAGAGACCCAGTACTTC. Translation gives CASSLGLAGIWCCQETQYF. The full variable domain, with the rest looked up from reference TRBV28 and TRBJ2-5, is DVKVTQSSRYLVKRTGEKVFLECVQDMDHENMFWYRQDPGLGLRLIYFSYDVKMKEKGDIPEGYSVSREKKERFSLILESASTNQTSMYLCASSLGLAGIWCCQETQYFGPGTRLLVL.

The V call is TRBV6-5, the J call TRBJ2-2; maybe TRBD2 (5 bases). V lost 6 bases and J 0 bases, leaving 8 bases between the germline ends. CDR1 and CDR2 (germline): MNHEY, SVGAGI. The CDR3 sequence is 14 residues long. The CDR3 reads CASRRRANTGELFF. The CDR3 bases are TGTGCCAGCAGGAGGCGGGCGAACACCGGGGAGCTGTTTTTT.

CDR3 nucleotide sequence: TGTGCCAGCAGCGCCCTTCCGGGACAGGGATTGGCAACTAATGAAAAACTGTTTTTT. This sequence encodes CASSALPGQGLATNEKLFF. V and J are TRBV21-1 and TRBJ1-4; no check of the table's D call, TRBD1, against the DNA was made. TRBV21-1 corresponds to a pseudogene. The CDR3 sequence is 19 residues long.

The rearrangement joins TRBV5-4 to TRBJ2-1, with 13 bases identical to TRBD2. Germline V gene data show CDR1 as SGHNT and CDR2 as YYREEE (reference sequence). The ends lost 4 bases at V and 1 base at J; junction bases unmatched: 5. The CDR3 runs to 17 residues. The DNA of the CDR3 is TGTGCCAGCAGCGTGGGGACTAGCGGGATTTCCTACAATGAGCAGTTCTTC. Amino acids: CASSVGTSGISYNEQFF.

The chain couples TRBV5-6 to TRBJ2-2, with D tentatively TRBD2 (6 bases). Trimming stripped 4 bases from V and 2 bases from J, with 15 bases between. This CDR3 has 16 residues. Germline CDR1 is SGHDT and CDR2 is YYEEEE. The CDR3 DNA reads TGTGCCAGCAGCGGAGGGACGGCCTTAAACACCGGGGAGCTGTTTTTT. Amino acid sequence: CASSGGTALNTGELFF.

This rearrangement joins TRBV7-3 to TRBJ2-1; the D gene is possibly TRBD1 (6 bases). The germline V gene encodes CDR1 SGHTA and CDR2 FQGTGA. This CDR3 has 14 amino acids. Trimming took off 5 bases at V and 7 bases at J, with 15 bases between the two ends. The CDR3 DNA reads as TGTGCCAGCAGCCCAAGGGGGTCCCGGAATGAGCAGTTCTTC. This sequence encodes CASSPRGSRNEQFF.

This chain connects TRBV19 to TRBJ2-7; TRBD1 matches at 8 bases. Germline-derived CDR1 and CDR2 are LNHDA and SQIVND (reference sequence). The CDR3 sequence is 13 residues long. CDR3 sequence (DNA): TGTGCAACTGAGGGACAGGACTCCTACGAGCAGTACTTC. Translation: CATEGQDSYEQYF.

The chain recombines TRBV3-1 (or the pseudogene TRBV3-2) with TRBJ1-6; weak D call: TRBD1 (5 bases). This CDR3 has 16 amino acids. Trimming took off 4 bases at V and 3 bases at J, with 13 bases between the two ends. The germline gives CDR1 LGHDT, CDR2 YNNKEL (reference sequence). The CDR3 is CASSPPRQNYNSPLHF. The CDR3 bases are TGTGCCAGCAGCCCACCAAGACAGAACTATAATTCACCCCTCCACTTT.

In DNA form, the CDR3 reads TGTGCCAGCTCTTTACAGGGGGCTGGGGATACGCAGTATTTT. It yields the protein CASSLQGAGDTQYF. The rearrangement joins TRBV18 to TRBJ2-3; TRBD1 matches 9 bases. V shed 6 bases, J shed 6 bases, and the junction held 7 bases outside the gene matches. Germline CDR1 is KGHSH and CDR2 is LQKENI. The CDR3 totals 14 residues.

CDR3 bases: TGTGCCAGCAGCTCAGACGGACTCACCGCCCCGTTCTTC. This gives the protein CASSSDGLTAPFF. The V gene is TRBV11-2, the J gene TRBJ2-1; D possibly corresponds to TRBD2 (5 bases). Trimming pared 4 bases from V and 15 bases from J, leaving 19 bases between. Germline CDR1 SGHAT, CDR2 FQNNGV. The CDR3 consists of 13 residues.

This clone appeared once. The genes are TRBV9 and TRBJ2-2; D possibly corresponds to TRBD1 (6 bases). Between the trimmed V and J ends, which lost 4 bases and 7 bases, there was a span of 20 bases. Germline assignment: CDR1 SGDLS and CDR2 YYNGEE. The CDR3 length is 16 residues. CDR3 amino acids: CASSPRRGLGSGELFF. For the CDR3, the DNA is TGTGCCAGCAGCCCACGCAGGGGCCTAGGGAGCGGGGAGCTGTTTTTT.

The V and J genes are TRBV2 and TRBJ1-5; D may be TRBD1 (5 bases). V dropped 3 bases and J dropped 4 bases, with 13 bases sitting between them. The CDR3 spans 15 residues. The germline CDR1 and CDR2 sequences are SNHLY and FYNNEI. The CDR3 DNA reads as TGTGCCAGCAGTGATGGCGGGGCGGGGAATCAGCCCCAGCATTTT. Encoded protein: CASSDGGAGNQPQHF.

The chain employs TRBV19 and TRBJ1-5, with 8 bases that match TRBD1. CDR3 length: 14 residues. CDR1 and CDR2 from the germline V gene are LNHDA and SQIVND (reference sequence). V shed 5 bases, J shed 5 bases, and the junction held 5 bases outside the gene matches. The CDR3 region is CASSARDRYQPQHF. The CDR3 DNA sequence: TGTGCCAGTAGTGCCCGGGACAGGTATCAGCCCCAGCATTTT.

The V and J genes are TRBV5-6 and TRBJ2-7; TRBD2 aligns across 8 bases. The germline CDR1 and CDR2 sequences are SGHDT and YYEEEE. The V gene end was trimmed by 3 bases and the J gene end by 1 base; junction bases not matched to a gene: 3. This CDR3 spans 14 amino acids. CDR3 bases: TGTGCCAGCAGCTGGGGCGGGGGGTCCTACGAGCAGTACTTC. This gives the protein CASSWGGGSYEQYF.

The chain couples TRBV7-9 to TRBJ2-5; 7 bases align to TRBD2. This CDR3 is built from 17 residues. Germline trimming cut 4 bases from V and 3 bases from J; bases unmatched to any gene: 14. Germline values: CDR1 SEHNR, CDR2 FQNEAQ (reference sequence). The CDR3 sequence: CASSYTPLGGDEETQYF. CDR3 DNA: TGTGCCAGCAGCTATACCCCCCTGGGAGGGGACGAAGAGACCCAGTACTTC.

The chain combines TRBV4-3 with TRBJ2-7; a weak D match, TRBD1 (6 bases). Germline-derived CDR1 and CDR2 are LGHNA and YSLEER. Trimming removed 3 bases from V and 1 base from J, with 19 bases in between. This CDR3 spans 17 amino acids. CDR3 DNA sequence: TGCGCCAGCAGCCAGATGATACAGGGTGGGGTTTCCTACGAGCAGTACTTC. As protein: CASSQMIQGGVSYEQYF.

The chain uses TRBV5-1 and TRBJ2-3; TRBD2 matches 7 bases. The CDR3 length is 14 residues. J gave up 4 bases and V 1 base, and 3 bases lay outside the gene matches. Germline lookup yields CDR1 SGHRS and CDR2 YFSETQ. In DNA form, the CDR3 reads TGCGCCAGCAGCTTGCTGCGGGAGTCAGATACGCAGTATTTT. It specifies CASSLLRESDTQYF.

The gene calls are TRBV5-1 and TRBJ2-1; tentative D call: TRBD2 (6 bases). CDR1 and CDR2 from the germline V gene are SGHRS and YFSETQ. V was shortened by 2 bases and J by 7 bases, with 13 bases between the two germline ends. The CDR3 length is 14 residues. The CDR3 bases are TGCGCCAGCAGCTTCTCCGCGGGGAGTAATGAGCAGTTCTTC. It encodes CASSFSAGSNEQFF.